The present T cell receptor (beta chain) was sequenced within a study of T cells in tumors after PD-1 blockade. Profiling relied on immunoSEQ multiplex PCR, and the TCRdb table lists in-frame clones only, not all of them. Found here are over 60,000 clones, over 65% of them singletons; the top ten hold over 3.5%. The V gene end was trimmed by 5 bases and the J gene end by 2 bases; junction bases not matched to a gene: 6. Germline CDR1 LNHDA, CDR2 SQIVND (reference sequence). There are 15 residues in the CDR3. The receptor comes from a human donor with basal cell carcinoma. The material was PBMCs, obtained after anti-PD-1 treatment. The chain uses TRBV19 and TRBJ1-2; 9 bases fit TRBD1. The CDR3 loop reads CASSSQTGGNYGYTF. The CDR3 DNA follows: TGTGCCAGTAGTTCTCAGACAGGGGGGAACTATGGCTACACCTTC.